This TCR beta chain was sequenced for a study of shared clonotypes between healthy human individuals. Assay used: immunoSEQ multiplex PCR; TCRdb lists only in-frame clones, some missing. The sample shows around 1.4 million clones, 98% to 99% of them seen only once. Per germline, CDR1 SGHRS and CDR2 YFSETQ. The length of the CDR3 is 15 residues. The ends lost 2 bases at V and 4 bases at J; junction bases unmatched: 6. Points on this clone: No antigen is known for it.

Study outcomes and limitations: Genetic and exposure-history diversity was limited by the small donor number.

Sequences were obtained from naive CD4+ T cells sorted from blood. The subset is: CD45RA+ positively selected. This rearrangement joins TRBV5-1 to TRBJ2-3; 8 bases align to TRBD1. This TCR was recovered from a man aged 30 to 45 in good health. The CDR3 loop is CASSLGAGGADTQYF. The CDR3 DNA reads as TGCGCCAGCAGCTTAGGGGCAGGGGGCGCAGATACGCAGTATTTT.